The present entry profiles one T cell receptor beta chain with its context. No antigen is known for it. It has no much larger one-base neighbor in the sample; base qualities were not kept. Patients were selected on the basis of adequate residual fresh-frozen tumor tissue and more than two years of available survival data. Although molecular status otherwise differed among the glioblastoma patients, no patient had an isocitrate dehydrogenase mutation. PBMC were collected before vaccination, two weeks after the third vaccination, and at tumor progression when it occurred. The Qiagen DNeasy Blood extraction Kit was used to extract genomic DNA. These data come from a study of glioma-infiltrating T cells after dendritic cell vaccination (dated by TCRdb to about 2016). About the full investigation: The cohort included 15 or so glioblastoma patients drawn from Phase I and II dendritic cell vaccination trials, of whom 9 were newly diagnosed and 6 had recurrent disease. Autologous tumor lysate-pulsed dendritic cell vaccination was administered to the patients between 2003 and 2012. The vaccine consisted of monocyte-derived dendritic cells cultured less than 9 days with IL-4 and GM-CSF, then pulsed overnight with autologous tumor lysate. Patients received three intradermal dendritic cell vaccine injections at biweekly intervals in the arm below the axilla. In glioblastoma patients vaccinated with dendritic cells, deep sequencing of TCR beta CDR3 regions served to measure tumor-infiltrating lymphocyte content and to compare repertoires between tumor and blood. Survival after dendritic cell vaccination was correlated with TCR sequencing metrics such as TIL content and the overlap between tumor and blood repertoires. The investigation overall reported the following: Higher estimated pretreatment TIL content predicted longer time to progression and overall survival after dendritic cell vaccination. The cohort was small and heterogeneous, and full blood and tumor sets were available for few patients, with initial-recurrent tumor pairs available for even fewer patients. The three-group TCR overlap response model was characterized as speculative, and prospective validation of the model was stated to be required. No direct relationship between TCR clonality and survival was found, suggesting a diverse polyclonal response may matter.

The CDR3, cysteine through phenylalanine, is 14 amino acids long. The entry retains the CDR3 DNA only, 42 bases that are in frame from base 1. Trimming at the junction amounts to 3 bases on V and 1 base on J, and the germline ends lie 7 bases apart. The CDR1 and CDR2 encoded by the germline V gene are SNHLY and FYNNEI. The immunoSEQ assay amplified TCRB CDR3 regions from roughly 2 micrograms of genomic DNA, or from all available DNA when less than that amount was available. The multiplex PCR relied on 60 forward primers for TCR V beta segments and 13 reverse primers for J beta segments. To estimate the number of reads per starting template, synthetic control templates were added to each sample at limiting dilution. Sequencing produced 87 bp reads on the Illumina HiSeq System. Per the original workflow: PCR and sequencing errors were removed by a nearest neighbor algorithm that merged closely related sequences. TCR overlap was defined as the percentage of unique tumor TCR beta sequences that were also present in the same patient's peripheral blood. The table was pulled from immuneACCESS by TCRdb, which kept in-frame rearrangements only. Such tables lose some clones; where checked, under half of the loss comes from unresolved V genes, and the rest has no known cause. V and J calls plus clone size are reproduced from that table; the DNA served to infer D and trimming. The sample yields 100,000 or so clones; 85% to 90% were counted once. Approximately 14% of the sample comes from the top ten.

This sequence was found in a human donor with glioblastoma. Here the chain combines TRBV2 and TRBJ1-5, with no confidently assigned D gene. The material sequenced was blood, taken before dendritic cell vaccination. The DNA is as follows: TGTGCCAGCAGTGATGGGGAGAGCAATCAGCCCCAGCATTTT. This translates into CASSDGESNQPQHF.